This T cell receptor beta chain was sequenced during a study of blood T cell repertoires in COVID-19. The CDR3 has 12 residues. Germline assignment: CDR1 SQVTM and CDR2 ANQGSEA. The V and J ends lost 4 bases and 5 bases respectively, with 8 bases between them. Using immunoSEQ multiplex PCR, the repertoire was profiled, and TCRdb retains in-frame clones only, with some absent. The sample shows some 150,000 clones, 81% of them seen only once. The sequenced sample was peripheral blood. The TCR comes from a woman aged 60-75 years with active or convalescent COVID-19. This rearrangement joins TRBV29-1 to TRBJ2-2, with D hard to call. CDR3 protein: CSVVSGTGELFF. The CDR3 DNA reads TGCAGCGTTGTATCCGGGACCGGGGAGCTGTTTTTT.